The next 18 T cell receptor beta chains were all read from a single sample in a study of blood T cells in healthy people across ages (dated by TCRdb to 2015 to 2017). The method behind the library was 5' RACE. The sample was run on an Illumina HiSeq 2500. A second roughly 7 to 11 cycle PCR used a sample-barcoded 5' primer and a J-beta primer mix. The raw public data were reprocessed by TCRdb itself: fastp quality trimming at Q25, MiXCR clonotype calling, in-frame beta chains only. Each entry merges the rows of one CDR3 protein and shows their most common DNA and genes. In all, the sample holds some 1.5 million distinct CDR3 sequences, and about 28% of those were seen once. The top ten constitute 7.7% of the sample. The specimen was blood. These receptors were obtained from a woman aged 25 to 39 in good health.

This clonotype was seen a few times. The chain has TRBV15 and TRBJ2-7; TRBD2 is a possible D gene (6 bases). V was shortened by 1 base and J by 5 bases, with 15 bases between the two germline ends. Germline V gene sequence: CDR1 LNHNV, CDR2 YYDKDF (reference sequence). The CDR3 runs to 15 residues. The CDR3 is CATSRATGRRNEQYF. The CDR3 bases are TGTGCCACCAGCAGAGCGACCGGGAGACGCAACGAGCAGTACTTC.

The chain is built from TRBV6-6 and TRBJ2-5; D may be TRBD2 (5 bases). CDR3 length: 15 amino acids. Trimming took 0 bases from V and 11 from J, leaving 19 bases between them. The germline V gene encodes CDR1 MNHNY and CDR2 SVGAGI (reference sequence). This CDR3 is CASSYSTTIQPEQYF. The CDR3, as DNA: TGTGCCAGCAGTTACTCGACTACCATCCAACCTGAGCAGTACTTC.

About this clonotype: Sequence at one end of the junction differs from germline and may be a read error. The chain is built from TRBV5-1 and TRBJ1-2; unclear D gene. Per germline, CDR1 SGHRS and CDR2 YFSETQ. This CDR3 is 13 amino acids long. CDR3 region: CASSNGNNHGYTF. The CDR3 DNA sequence: TGCGCCAGCAGCAATGGGAATAACCATGGCTACACCTTC.

This clonotype was detected many times. This rearrangement joins TRBV27 to TRBJ1-2, with D possibly matching TRBD1 (5 bases). The CDR3 consists of 18 residues. Trimming took 5 bases from V and 4 from J, leaving 26 bases between them. The germline V gene has CDR1 MNHEY and CDR2 SMNVEV (reference sequence). The chain's CDR3 is CASSPGAQYYGSGYGYTF. CDR3 coding DNA: TGTGCCAGCAGTCCCGGGGCGCAGTACTATGGCTCCGGCTATGGCTACACCTTC.

The rearrangement links TRBV12-3 or TRBV12-4 to TRBJ2-7; 11 bases are shared with TRBD1. The CDR3 loop spans 16 amino acids. Trimming took 1 base from V and 3 from J; bases not matched to a gene: 5. The CDR3 reads CASSLGRTGGRYEQYF. The CDR3 DNA is TGTGCCAGCAGTTTAGGGAGGACAGGGGGCCGCTACGAGCAGTACTTC.

Ten or more counts support this clonotype. This rearrangement joins TRBV20-1 to TRBJ1-2, with 8 bases matching TRBD1. This CDR3 is 16 amino acids long. With 1 base clipped from V and 8 bases from J, the junction kept 15 bases outside the gene matches. Germline values: CDR1 DFQATT, CDR2 SNEGSKA (reference sequence). CDR3 nucleotide sequence: TGCAGTGCTAGAGTCGGGGCCCCAGGGAACAGGGGGGGCTACACCTTC. This gives the protein CSARVGAPGNRGGYTF.

The chain uses TRBV9 and TRBJ2-2, with 7 bases lining up with TRBD1. The CDR3 covers 16 residues. With 3 bases clipped from V and 1 base from J, the junction kept 6 bases outside the gene matches. Germline V gives CDR1 SGDLS, CDR2 YYNGEE. CDR3 residues: CASSARTGENTGELFF. CDR3 bases: TGTGCCAGCAGCGCCCGGACAGGCGAGAACACCGGGGAGCTGTTTTTT. The whole variable domain, remainder taken from reference TRBV9 and TRBJ2-2, is DSGVTQTPKHLITATGQRVTLRCSPRSGDLSVYWYQQSLDQGLQFLIQYYNGEERAKGNILERFSAQQFPDLHSELNLSSLELGDSALYFCASSARTGENTGELFFGEGSRLTVL.

This clonotype was observed once. This chain joins TRBV2 and TRBJ2-4; D perhaps matches TRBD2 (6 bases). Germline assignment: CDR1 SNHLY and CDR2 FYNNEI. This CDR3 spans 15 amino acids. Trimming removed 11 bases from V and 7 bases from J, with 24 bases in between. The CDR3 bases are TGTGCCGGCGGGTTGCTCACGAGTGGGGGGAACATTCAGTACTTC. This sequence encodes CAGGLLTSGGNIQYF.

The rearrangement joins TRBV5-8 to TRBJ2-4; D gene unclear. With 2 bases removed from V and 1 base from J, the gap between germline ends came to 10 bases. Germline V gene lookup returns CDR1 SGHTS and CDR2 YDEGEE. The CDR3 is 15 amino acids. The CDR3: CASSFRTYAKNIQYF. The CDR3, as DNA: TGTGCCAGCAGCTTCAGGACCTACGCCAAAAACATTCAGTACTTC.

This clonotype was counted only a few times. The gene calls are TRBV2 and TRBJ2-1, with 8 bases matching TRBD2. The CDR3 extends over 16 amino acids. Germline values: CDR1 SNHLY, CDR2 FYNNEI. V shed 5 bases, J shed 9 bases, and the junction held 15 bases outside the gene matches. The CDR3 DNA is TGTGCCAGCAGTAACCGGCCAGGGCTAGCGGGCGGTGAGCAGTTCTTC. Protein: CASSNRPGLAGGEQFF.

The chain joins TRBV11-3 to TRBJ2-3, with D tentatively TRBD2 (5 bases). The CDR3 has 17 amino acids. Trimming left V 1 base short and J 4 bases short, with 18 bases between. The V gene's germline CDR1 is SGHNT and CDR2 YENEEA. CDR3 in DNA: TGTGCCAGCAGCTTAGGAGGAAGGGCGCGGGTGTCAGATACGCAGTATTTT. Translation gives CASSLGGRARVSDTQYF.

This sequence joins TRBV12-5 and TRBJ1-1, with 9 positions matching TRBD1. J gave up 5 bases and V 0 bases, and 10 bases lay outside the gene matches. This CDR3 has 17 amino acids. CDR1 is LGHNT, CDR2 FRNRAP, per germline. The chain's CDR3 is CASGLVQGQGGKTEAFF. The CDR3 DNA is TGTGCTAGTGGTTTGGTACAGGGACAGGGTGGGAAGACTGAAGCTTTCTTT.

V gene TRBV3-1 combines with J gene TRBJ2-5, with D perhaps matching TRBD1 (6 bases). Per the germline V gene, CDR1 is LGHDT and CDR2 is YNNKEL (reference sequence). Trimming removed 5 bases at V and 2 bases at J, with 12 bases between. CDR3 length: 14 amino acids. The CDR3 here is CASSSGHRQETQYF. The CDR3 nucleotides are TGTGCCAGCAGCTCGGGACACCGACAAGAGACCCAGTACTTC.

The chain couples TRBV25-1 to TRBJ2-1; a weak D match, TRBD2 (5 bases). With 1 base removed from V and 4 bases from J, the gap between germline ends came to 20 bases. The CDR3 loop spans 18 amino acids. Germline CDR1 and CDR2: MGHDK and SYGVNS. CDR3 amino acids: CASSEFINGKTEYNEQFF. CDR3 nucleotide sequence: TGTGCCAGCAGTGAATTCATAAACGGGAAGACCGAGTACAATGAGCAGTTCTTC.

The gene calls are TRBV12-3 or TRBV12-4 and TRBJ1-5; D is undetermined. The CDR3 spans 12 residues. Deletions cut 7 bases from V and 3 bases from J, with 7 bases between. In nucleotides, the CDR3 is TGTGCCAGCAACGTCCTCAATCAGCCCCAGCATTTT. Translation gives CASNVLNQPQHF.

The CDR3 sequence is CASSYEVAGGSNEQFF. CDR3 nucleotide sequence: TGTGCCAGCAGTTACGAGGTAGCGGGGGGGTCTAATGAGCAGTTCTTC. This sequence joins TRBV6-5 and TRBJ2-1, with 11 bases lining up with TRBD2. The CDR3 is 16 amino acids. Germline trimming cut 2 bases from V and 7 bases from J; bases unmatched to any gene: 7. Per germline, CDR1 MNHEY and CDR2 SVGAGI.

Details on this clonotype: One end of the junction fails to match germline, which may point to a read error. The CDR3 protein is CAGSLARQGGTDTQYF. In DNA form, the CDR3 reads TGTGCCGGCAGCTTAGCGCGGCAAGGGGGCACAGATACGCAGTATTTT. The V and J genes are TRBV7-2 and TRBJ2-3; D is possibly TRBD1 or TRBD2 (5 bases each). In germline, CDR1 is SGHTA, CDR2 FQGNSA. The CDR3 covers 16 residues.

The chain links TRBV7-2 to TRBJ2-5; 12 bases agree with TRBD2. The CDR3 is 17 residues long. Unmatched junction bases numbered 6, after V lost 1 base and J lost 3 bases. Germline V gene lookup returns CDR1 SGHTA and CDR2 FQGNSA. For the CDR3, the DNA is TGTGCCAGCAGCTTAGGGACGACTAGCGGGGGAAAAGAGACCCAGTACTTC. This translates into CASSLGTTSGGKETQYF.